This record covers a single T cell receptor (beta chain). In the original workflow: Reference gene primers were amplified, and this amplification served to estimate nucleated cell counts. Sequencing used immunoSEQ multiplex PCR; TCRdb keeps in-frame clones, though not all of them. The V and J calls and clone size were taken over from that table, and D and trimming were inferred from the DNA. The sample contains roughly 400,000 clones, approximately 93% of which appear only once. These data originate in a study of blood T cell repertoires in COVID-19. Looking at the study overall: From T cells, B-cell-depleted T cells, or PBMCs came the material, which was cDNA or gDNA.

CDR3 length: 14 amino acids. Trimming at V came to 5 bases and at J to 0 bases, leaving 1 base not matched to a gene. Germline V lookup: CDR1 LNHDA, CDR2 SQIVND (reference sequence). Participants in the exposed group had met a COVID-19 case in the 2 weeks before joining the study. The sample was PBMCs or T cells enriched from blood (not recorded which). V gene TRBV19 combines with J gene TRBJ1-5, with 7 bases identical to TRBD1. This sequence originates from a woman aged 40 to 55 who had been exposed to COVID-19. The CDR3 DNA reads as TGTGCCAGTAGTGACAGGGATAGCAATCAGCCCCAGCATTTT. Its translation is CASSDRDSNQPQHF.